Below are 8 T cell receptor beta chains sequenced from a single sample in a study of T cells in Graves' hyperthyroidism and ophthalmopathy. Researchers amplified the TCR beta CDR3 regions from RNA transcripts. Using the HTBI primer set, a first-round RT-PCR was run on the TCR CDR3. TCRdb itself ran the multiplex PCR reads through MiXCR, one entry per CDR3 protein. The table includes 330,000 or so distinct CDR3 sequences, 15% to 20% detected once. Material: blood. The receptors here all came from a woman in her forties with Graves' ophthalmopathy.

This clonotype was detected ten times or more. This chain uses TRBV6-1 with TRBJ2-7, with D perhaps matching TRBD2 (5 bases). V was trimmed by 4 bases and J by 3 bases, leaving 10 bases between them. Germline V gene data show CDR1 as MNHNS and CDR2 as SASEGT. CDR3 length equals 13 residues. Here the CDR3 reads CASSAGENYEQYF. As DNA, the CDR3 is TGTGCCAGCAGTGCCGGGGAGAACTACGAGCAGTACTTC.

In its sample, this clonotype was seen many times. The V call is TRBV4-3, the J call TRBJ1-2; 7 bases are shared with TRBD1. The J segment lost 10 bases and the V segment lost 5 bases, leaving 13 bases of the junction unmatched. The CDR3 has 14 residues. From germline, CDR1 is LGHNA and CDR2 YSLEER. The CDR3 DNA is TGCGCCAGCAGCTTCACGGGGGACAGCAGGAACTACACCTTC. It codes for CASSFTGDSRNYTF.

This sequence joins TRBV27 and TRBJ2-7; D ambiguous. Looked up from germline, CDR1 is MNHEY and CDR2 is SMNVEV (reference sequence). This CDR3 region has 16 residues. Trimming stripped 0 bases from V and 3 bases from J, with 15 bases between. CDR3 amino acids: CASSLSSGGLVYEQYF. In nucleotides, the CDR3 is TGTGCCAGCAGTTTATCATCGGGCGGATTAGTCTACGAGCAGTACTTC.

The chain couples TRBV24-1 to TRBJ2-5; D may be TRBD2 (6 bases). Between the trimmed V and J ends, which lost 4 bases and 4 bases, there was a span of 12 bases. CDR3 size: 14 residues. Germline V gene sequence: CDR1 KGHDR, CDR2 SFDVKD. The CDR3 region is CATSDVTAGETQYF. CDR3 nucleotides: TGTGCCACCAGTGACGTGACAGCGGGAGAGACCCAGTACTTC.

This clonotype was found many times. The V call is TRBV5-1, the J call TRBJ1-1, with unresolved D. This CDR3 has 16 amino acids. Germline assignment: CDR1 SGHRS and CDR2 YFSETQ. Between the trimmed V and J ends, which lost 0 bases and 0 bases, there was a span of 12 bases. The CDR3 DNA follows: TGCGCCAGCAGCTTGGCCTTTACAAGCATGAACACTGAAGCTTTCTTT. Protein product: CASSLAFTSMNTEAFF.

The V call is TRBV2, the J call TRBJ2-2; a possible D gene is TRBD1 (5 bases). Trimming stripped 6 bases from V and 0 bases from J, with 8 bases between. The CDR3 spans 14 residues. Germline-derived CDR1 and CDR2 are SNHLY and FYNNEI. CDR3 in amino acids: CASRDSPNTGELFF. CDR3 in DNA: TGTGCCAGCAGAGACAGCCCGAACACCGGGGAGCTGTTTTTT.

This clonotype has at least ten counts. This sequence joins TRBV19 and TRBJ1-5; tentative D call: TRBD1 (5 bases). This CDR3 is built from 14 residues. V was pared by 3 bases and J by 2 bases, with 8 bases between. Germline V gives CDR1 LNHDA, CDR2 SQIVND (reference sequence). The CDR3, as DNA: TGTGCCAGTAGTATGTGGGGCGGCAATCAGCCCCAGCATTTT. Its translation: CASSMWGGNQPQHF.

This chain joins TRBV19 and TRBJ1-1; D ambiguous. Germline loops: CDR1 LNHDA, CDR2 SQIVND (reference sequence). This CDR3 comprises 15 residues. V was clipped by 5 bases and J by 2 bases, with 15 bases between them. The CDR3 loop is CASSLLTYTNTEAFF. In nucleotides, the CDR3 is TGTGCCAGTAGTCTTCTAACCTACACCAACACTGAAGCTTTCTTT.